This T cell receptor beta chain appears in the sequencing data of a study of blood T cell repertoires in COVID-19. Assay: immunoSEQ multiplex PCR; the TCRdb copy retains only in-frame clones and omits some. Here the sample spans about 210,000 clones, 80% to 90% being singletons. This CDR3 contains 13 residues. The V end lost 6 bases, the J end lost 3 bases, and 11 bases lay between the germline ends. Germline V gene lookup returns CDR1 SEHNR and CDR2 FQNEAQ (reference sequence). This clone was counted a single time. The origin of this receptor is a woman in her thirties or forties with active or convalescent COVID-19. Sequenced sample: peripheral blood. This rearrangement joins TRBV7-9 to TRBJ1-1; D ambiguous. CDR3 protein: CASSLLTDTEAFF. CDR3 sequence (DNA): TGTGCCAGCAGTTTACTTACGGACACTGAAGCTTTCTTT.